This T cell receptor beta chain was sequenced during a study of PD-L1 blockade in urothelial cancer. Study context: Analyses were performed on blood at 3 weeks after treatment start (the second dose) and at 6 weeks.

Sequenced by immunoSEQ multiplex PCR; TCRdb stores in-frame clones only, minus some. Among around 33,000 clones listed, about nine tenths were seen once. The time point here: peripheral blood 6 weeks after treatment start. This clone appeared once. Germline assignment: CDR1 PRHDT and CDR2 FYEKMQ (reference sequence). The CDR3 is 18 residues long. The trim removed 5 bases at V and 6 bases at J, leaving 16 bases unmatched. This clonotype was sampled from a man older than 75 with urothelial cancer. Sequencing was performed on PBMCs, taken around atezolizumab (anti-PD-L1) treatment. J is TRBJ2-7 and V is TRBV13, with TRBD2 identical over 13 bases. CDR3 bases: TGTGCCAGCAGCCAGCGGACTAGCGGGAGCACTAGCTTCGGCGAGCAGTACTTC. It encodes CASSQRTSGSTSFGEQYF.